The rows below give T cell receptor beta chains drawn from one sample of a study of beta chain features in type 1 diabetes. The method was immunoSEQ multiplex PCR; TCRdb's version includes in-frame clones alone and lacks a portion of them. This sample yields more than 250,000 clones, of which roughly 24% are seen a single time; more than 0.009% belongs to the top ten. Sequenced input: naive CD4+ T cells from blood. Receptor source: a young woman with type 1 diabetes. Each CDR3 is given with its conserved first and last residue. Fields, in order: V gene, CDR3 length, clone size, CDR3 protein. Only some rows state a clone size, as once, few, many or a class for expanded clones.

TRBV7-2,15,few,CASRSPGTGVETQYF
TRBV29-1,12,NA,CSGGTGGEKLFF
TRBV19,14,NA,CASSISLNSYEQYF
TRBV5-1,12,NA,CASSLGDSEQYF
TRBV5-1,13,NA,CASGQGLHTEAFF
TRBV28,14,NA,CASSPGTGHTEAFF
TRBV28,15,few,CASSLSGQGRVWGYF
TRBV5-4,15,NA,CASSLGEGSNYGYTF
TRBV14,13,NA,CASSGQAAYEQYF
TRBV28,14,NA,CASTSGSSYNEQFF
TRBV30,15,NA,CAWATGGYSNQPQHF
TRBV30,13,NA,CAWSEGRDYGYTF
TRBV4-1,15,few,CASSPTHLVPYGYTF
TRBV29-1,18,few,CSVVGTSGRSSSYNEQFF
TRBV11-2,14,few,CASSPWTGPVGYTF
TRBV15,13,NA,CATSRQGGEKLFF
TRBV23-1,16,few,CASRATGTGGRETQYF
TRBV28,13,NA,CASSLEGNTEAFF
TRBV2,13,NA,CASRTGFNQPQHF
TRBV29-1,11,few,CSGGGQNIQYF
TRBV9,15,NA,CASSVLGQAGETQYF
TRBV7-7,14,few,CASSPITGGDGYTF
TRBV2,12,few,CASRDYPYEQYF
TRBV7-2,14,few,CASSLQREGYEQYF
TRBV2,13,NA,CARRTGKHYGYTF
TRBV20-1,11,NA,CSAGRGYEQYF
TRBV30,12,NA,CAWRTTGHGYTF
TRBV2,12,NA,CASSEQGLGYTF
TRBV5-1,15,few,CASSLEEVLTDTQYF
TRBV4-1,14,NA,CASSPLAGGSEQYF
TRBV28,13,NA,CASCTGSNQPQHF
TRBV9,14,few,CASSTTSGSQTQYF
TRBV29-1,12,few,CSFTGNNEKLFF
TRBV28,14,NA,CASSPGAGTDTQYF
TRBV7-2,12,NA,CASRVGGDTQYF
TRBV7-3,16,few,CASSGQGQGAFYEQYF
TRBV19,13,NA,CASDQRGNQPQHF
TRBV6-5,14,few,CASSYGAMNTEAFF
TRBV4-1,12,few,CASRGTAYGYTF
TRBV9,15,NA,CASSRLFPGGPDAFF
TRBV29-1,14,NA,CSAGTGPVQETQYF
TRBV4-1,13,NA,CASSRDINYGYTF
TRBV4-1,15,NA,CASSQTIQGGEKLFF
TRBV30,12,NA,CAWRAATDTQYF
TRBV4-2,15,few,CASSQTSGGTDTQYF
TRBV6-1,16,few,CASSENRPDTPSEQFF
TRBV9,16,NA,CASSLQSGRAEETQYF
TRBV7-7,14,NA,CASSAGGTQETQYF
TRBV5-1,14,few,CASSLGLAGAEQFF
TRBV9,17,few,CASSVGTRGSSTGELFF
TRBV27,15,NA,CASSFGTSGSGELFF
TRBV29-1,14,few,CSVEDHNRVETQYF
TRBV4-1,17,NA,CASSPSWRAPSTDTQYF
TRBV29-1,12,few,CSVGPDWRGYTF